This TCR beta chain was recorded in a study of blood T cell repertoires in COVID-19. About the study: COVID-19 samples from acute and convalescent phases originated in the United States, Italy and Spain. The cDNA or gDNA used as material had been derived from T cells, B-cell-depleted T cells, or PBMCs.

This clone was detected only once. In the study's own analysis: Estimated nucleated cell counts came from reference gene primer amplification. Generated by immunoSEQ multiplex PCR, the TCRdb table keeps only in-frame clones and is missing some. V and J calls and clone size come straight from that table; D and trimming were deduced from the DNA. Of about 260,000 clones detected, around 84% appear once; the ten largest clones hold roughly 4%. Per the germline V gene, CDR1 is LNHDA and CDR2 is SQIVND (reference sequence). The CDR3 covers 13 residues. V gave up 9 bases and J gave up 4 bases; unmatched junction bases: 8.

Sequenced material: peripheral blood. V usage is TRBV19 and J usage is TRBJ1-2, with 7 bases matching TRBD1. This clonotype was sampled from a man between 60 and 75 years old with acute or convalescent COVID-19. DNA of the CDR3: TGTGCCAGCGCTCCGGGACAGCCCTATGGCTACACCTTC. Translation: CASAPGQPYGYTF. Full variable domain (remainder filled in from reference TRBV19 and TRBJ1-2): DGGITQSPKYLFRKEGQNVTLSCEQNLNHDAMYWYRQDPGQGLRLIYYSQIVNDFQKGDIAEGYSVSREKKESFPLTVTSAQKNPTAFYLCASAPGQPYGYTFGSGTRLTVV.